The next 17 T cell receptor beta chains were all read from a single sample in a study of blood T cells in healthy people across ages. Next came a second PCR, run for about 6 to 11 cycles, which used a sample-barcoded 5' primer along with a J-beta primer mix. Each CDR3 protein is one row after TCRdb ran MiXCR on the 5' RACE reads. The sample yields under 2 million distinct CDR3 sequences, about 31% seen once. Material: blood. The source of these receptors is a woman aged 25 to 39 in good health.

In nucleotides, the CDR3 is TGCGCCAGCAGCCAAGAAAGTTGGGCTATCGATAATGAGCAGTTCTTC. This translates into CASSQESWAIDNEQFF. J is TRBJ2-1 and V is TRBV4-1, with no clear D. Trimming stripped 0 bases from V and 7 bases from J, with 16 bases between. The germline V gene has CDR1 MGHRA and CDR2 YSYEKL. The CDR3 extends over 16 amino acids.

The chain has TRBV5-1 and TRBJ2-3; 13 bases are shared with TRBD2. CDR1 and CDR2 (germline): SGHRS, YFSETQ. This CDR3 has 17 amino acids. After removal of 0 bases from V and 4 bases from J, the junction contained 5 bases not matched to a gene. CDR3 loop: CASSLAGTSGAADTQYF. CDR3 in DNA: TGCGCCAGCAGCTTGGCCGGGACTAGCGGGGCCGCAGATACGCAGTATTTT.

J is TRBJ2-2 and V is TRBV20-1; 10 positions agree with TRBD2. CDR1 and CDR2 from the germline V gene are DFQATT and SNEGSKA (reference sequence). With 1 base clipped from V and 7 bases from J, the junction kept 6 bases outside the gene matches. The CDR3 contains 15 residues. CDR3 bases: TGCAGTGCTAGAGCGAGCGGGAGGGTCGGCGGGGAGCTGTTTTTT. This codes for CSARASGRVGGELFF.

V usage is TRBV27 and J usage is TRBJ1-1, with D possibly matching TRBD1 (5 bases). CDR1 and CDR2 (germline): MNHEY, SMNVEV (reference sequence). The CDR3 contains 14 residues. Deletions cut 4 bases from V and 10 bases from J, with 19 bases between. CDR3 region: CASSWDLTLIGAFF. CDR3 nucleotide sequence: TGTGCCAGCAGTTGGGACCTCACCCTTATCGGAGCTTTCTTT.

The chain couples TRBV7-3 to TRBJ2-6, with TRBD1 as a possible D gene (6 bases). Trimming stripped 8 bases from V and 2 bases from J, with 10 bases between. Per the germline V gene, CDR1 is SGHTA and CDR2 is FQGTGA. This CDR3 comprises 14 residues. CDR3 sequence: CASLDRTGANVLTF. CDR3 nucleotide sequence: TGTGCCAGCCTCGACAGGACTGGGGCCAACGTCCTGACTTTC.

In its sample, this clonotype was seen a few times. This chain connects TRBV7-2 to TRBJ2-5; D gene uncertain. Germline CDR1 and CDR2: SGHTA and FQGNSA. V lost 4 bases, J lost 7 bases, and 19 bases lay in between. This CDR3 spans 15 amino acids. In DNA form, the CDR3 reads TGTGCCAGCAGCTCCCCGGGCCCCCCTGTCGGGACCCAGTACTTC. This translates into CASSSPGPPVGTQYF. Full variable domain (rest looked up from reference TRBV7-2 and TRBJ2-5): GAGVSQSPSNKVTEKGKDVELRCDPISGHTALYWYRQSLGQGLEFLIYFQGNSAPDKSGLPSDRFSAERTGGSVSTLTIQRTQQEDSAVYLCASSSPGPPVGTQYFGPGTRLLVL.

This chain connects TRBV5-1 to TRBJ2-7, with TRBD2 identical over 8 bases. Unmatched junction bases numbered 6, after V lost 0 bases and J lost 7 bases. Germline V gene sequence: CDR1 SGHRS, CDR2 YFSETQ. CDR3 length: 14 residues. The CDR3 DNA reads TGCGCCAGCAGCTTGGAAGCGGGAGCGCGGGAGCAGTACTTC. This translates into CASSLEAGAREQYF.

The chain joins TRBV7-9 to TRBJ2-5; D is possibly TRBD1 or TRBD2 (6 bases each). This CDR3 spans 14 amino acids. Germline V gene sequence: CDR1 SEHNR, CDR2 FQNEAQ (reference sequence). Trimming left V 7 bases short and J 2 bases short, with 14 bases between. CDR3 coding DNA: TGTGCCAGCAAAAGAAAAGGGGGGCAAGAGACCCAGTACTTC. Translating gives CASKRKGGQETQYF.

This clonotype showed up many times. CDR3 bases: TGCAGCGTTGGTCTGGGTCGGGAGCAGTACTTC. Its translation: CSVGLGREQYF. The chain is built from TRBV29-1 and TRBJ2-7; D is undetermined. There are 11 residues in the CDR3. Per germline, CDR1 SQVTM and CDR2 ANQGSEA. Trimming pared 4 bases from V and 7 bases from J, leaving 11 bases between.

The V call is TRBV7-9, the J call TRBJ2-6; 12 bases align to TRBD2. V shed 3 bases, J shed 1 base, and the junction held 1 base outside the gene matches. CDR1 is SEHNR and CDR2 is FQNEAQ in the germline V gene (reference sequence). This CDR3 spans 17 amino acids. CDR3 in amino acids: CASSLTSGRSGANVLTF. CDR3 DNA: TGTGCCAGCAGCTTGACTAGCGGGAGATCTGGGGCCAACGTCCTGACTTTC. The whole variable domain, filled in from reference TRBV7-9 and TRBJ2-6, reads DTGVSQNPRHKITKRGQNVTFRCDPISEHNRLYWYRQTLGQGPEFLTYFQNEAQLEKSRLLSDRFSAERPKGSFSTLEIQRTEQGDSAMYLCASSLTSGRSGANVLTFGAGSRLTVL.

The rearrangement links TRBV29-1 to TRBJ2-7; 10 positions agree with TRBD2. The CDR3 spans 14 residues. Trimming removed 2 bases from V and 0 bases from J; junction bases left unmatched: 1. CDR1 is SQVTM and CDR2 is ANQGSEA in the germline V gene. The CDR3 DNA is TGCAGCGTTGAAACTAGCGGGGCCTCCTACGAGCAGTACTTC. Translation: CSVETSGASYEQYF.

The sample holds a few counts of this clonotype. This chain links TRBV9 with TRBJ2-5; 9 bases align to TRBD1. The CDR3 covers 15 residues. Germline V gene sequence: CDR1 SGDLS, CDR2 YYNGEE. Trimming cost V 2 bases and J 5 bases; bases outside gene matches: 7. In DNA form, the CDR3 reads TGTGCCAGCAGCGTGACAGGGGGTCCAATTGAGACCCAGTACTTC. It yields the protein CASSVTGGPIETQYF.

This chain links TRBV3-1 with TRBJ2-5; D not certain. CDR1 and CDR2 from the germline V gene are LGHDT and YNNKEL (reference sequence). The CDR3 is 16 residues long. Trimming shortened V by 0 bases and J by 1 base, and 12 bases separated the two germline ends. CDR3 amino acids: CASSQERLRVQETQYF. CDR3 in DNA: TGTGCCAGCAGCCAAGAAAGGCTGAGAGTCCAAGAGACCCAGTACTTC.

In its sample, this clonotype was seen a few times. The chain couples TRBV10-3 to TRBJ2-1; 11 nucleotides agree with TRBD2. This CDR3 region has 18 residues. Germline-derived CDR1 and CDR2 are ENHRY and SYGVKD. V shed 4 bases and J 4 bases; nucleotides not matched to a gene: 12. Written as DNA, the CDR3 is TGTGCCATCAGTGGTGAGGGCCCCGGGACTAGCGGTTACAATGAGCAGTTCTTC. Encoded protein: CAISGEGPGTSGYNEQFF.

The chain recombines TRBV20-1 with TRBJ2-7; D not certain. V lost 1 base, J lost 2 bases, and 9 bases lay in between. The CDR3 loop spans 13 amino acids. CDR1 and CDR2 from the germline V gene are DFQATT and SNEGSKA (reference sequence). The chain's CDR3 is CSARGARAYEQYF. The CDR3 nucleotides are TGCAGTGCTAGAGGTGCACGGGCCTACGAGCAGTACTTC.

The V gene is TRBV2, the J gene TRBJ2-3; no definite D call. Per the germline V gene, CDR1 is SNHLY and CDR2 is FYNNEI. V lost 4 bases to trimming and J lost 0 bases, with 11 bases between them. The CDR3 has 15 residues. The CDR3 DNA is TGTGCCAGCAGTGGGGAACTACCAAGCACAGATACGCAGTATTTT. Translating it yields CASSGELPSTDTQYF.

Note on this clonotype: This may be a read error, as it is one base from a much larger clone. The V gene is TRBV5-5, the J gene TRBJ2-7; perhaps TRBD2 as D (6 bases). V dropped 3 bases and J dropped 5 bases, with 18 bases sitting between them. Germline CDR1 SGHKS, CDR2 YYEKEE (reference sequence). The CDR3 is 15 amino acids. CDR3 in DNA: TGTGCCAGCAGCTCCAGGACTATCGGGAGTGACGAGCAGTACTTC. Translated: CASSSRTIGSDEQYF.